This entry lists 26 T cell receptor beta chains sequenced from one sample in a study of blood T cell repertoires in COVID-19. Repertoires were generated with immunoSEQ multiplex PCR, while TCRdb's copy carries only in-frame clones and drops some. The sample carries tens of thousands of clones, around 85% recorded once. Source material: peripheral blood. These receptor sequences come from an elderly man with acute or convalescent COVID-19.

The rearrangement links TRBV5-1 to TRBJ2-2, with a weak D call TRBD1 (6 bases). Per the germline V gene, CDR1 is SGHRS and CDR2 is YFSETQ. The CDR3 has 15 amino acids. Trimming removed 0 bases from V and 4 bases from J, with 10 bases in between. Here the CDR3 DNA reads TGCGCCAGCAGCTTGGCCGTAGGGGGCACCGGGGAGCTGTTTTTT. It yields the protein CASSLAVGGTGELFF.

The CDR3 DNA follows: TGTGCCAGCAGCTTAGTGGTTAGCGGGAACACCGGGGAGCTGTTTTTT. Its protein is CASSLVVSGNTGELFF. The chain combines TRBV7-6 with TRBJ2-2; D is perhaps TRBD2 (6 bases). Looked up from germline, CDR1 is SGHVS and CDR2 is FNYEAQ. V was shortened by 1 base and J by 1 base, with 10 bases between the two germline ends. CDR3 length: 16 amino acids.

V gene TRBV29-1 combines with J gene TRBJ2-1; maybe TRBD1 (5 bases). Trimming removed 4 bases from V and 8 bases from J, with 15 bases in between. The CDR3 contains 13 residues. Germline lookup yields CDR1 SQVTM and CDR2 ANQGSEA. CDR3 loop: CSVAKGPVDEQFF. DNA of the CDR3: TGCAGCGTTGCAAAGGGGCCGGTTGATGAGCAGTTCTTC.

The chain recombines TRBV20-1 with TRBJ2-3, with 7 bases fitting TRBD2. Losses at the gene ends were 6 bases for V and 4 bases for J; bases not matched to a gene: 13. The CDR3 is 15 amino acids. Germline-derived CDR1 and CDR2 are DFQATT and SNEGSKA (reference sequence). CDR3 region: CSASEASGIADTQYF. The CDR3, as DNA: TGCAGTGCCAGTGAAGCTAGCGGAATAGCAGATACGCAGTATTTT.

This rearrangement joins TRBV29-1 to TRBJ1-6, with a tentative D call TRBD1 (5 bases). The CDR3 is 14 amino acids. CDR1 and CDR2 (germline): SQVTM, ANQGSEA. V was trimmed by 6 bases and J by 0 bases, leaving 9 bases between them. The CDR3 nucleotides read TGCAGCGTCAGGGCAAGCTCCTATAATTCACCCCTCCACTTT. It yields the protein CSVRASSYNSPLHF.

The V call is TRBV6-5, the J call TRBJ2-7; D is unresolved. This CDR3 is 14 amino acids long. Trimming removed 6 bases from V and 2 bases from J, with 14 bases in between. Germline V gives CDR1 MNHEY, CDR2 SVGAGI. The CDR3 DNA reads TGTGCCAGCAGCGATACATCGCCACCCTACGAGCAGTACTTC. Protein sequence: CASSDTSPPYEQYF.

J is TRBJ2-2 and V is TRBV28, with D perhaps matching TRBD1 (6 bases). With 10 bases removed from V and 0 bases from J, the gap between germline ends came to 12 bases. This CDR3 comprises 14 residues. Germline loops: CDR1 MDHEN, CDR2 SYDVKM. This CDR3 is CATTGTTNTGELFF. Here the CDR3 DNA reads TGTGCCACCACCGGGACAACGAACACCGGGGAGCTGTTTTTT.

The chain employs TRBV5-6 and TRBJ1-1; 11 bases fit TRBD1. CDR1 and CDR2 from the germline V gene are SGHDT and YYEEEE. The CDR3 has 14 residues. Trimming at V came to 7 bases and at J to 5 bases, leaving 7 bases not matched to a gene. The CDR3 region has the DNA TGTGCCAGCGCGGGACAGGGGGTTTTTACTGAAGCTTTCTTT. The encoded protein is CASAGQGVFTEAFF.

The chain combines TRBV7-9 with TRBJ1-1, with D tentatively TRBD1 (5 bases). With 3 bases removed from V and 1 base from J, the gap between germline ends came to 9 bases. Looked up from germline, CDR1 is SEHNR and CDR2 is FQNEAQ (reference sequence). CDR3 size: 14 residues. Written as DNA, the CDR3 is TGTGCCAGCAGCTTTTTGGACAAGAACACTGAAGCTTTCTTT. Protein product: CASSFLDKNTEAFF.

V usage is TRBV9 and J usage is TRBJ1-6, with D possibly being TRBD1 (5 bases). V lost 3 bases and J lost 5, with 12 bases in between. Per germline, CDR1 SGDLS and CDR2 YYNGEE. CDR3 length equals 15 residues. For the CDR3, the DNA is TGTGCCAGCAGCGCCGCTCAGGGAAATAATTCACCCCTCCACTTT. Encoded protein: CASSAAQGNNSPLHF.

The CDR3 nucleotides are TGTGCCAGCAGCTTAGATCCCCCAGATTCACCCCTCCACTTT. Translation gives CASSLDPPDSPLHF. The chain has TRBV11-2 and TRBJ1-6; D is unclear. CDR3 length: 14 amino acids. In germline, CDR1 is SGHAT, CDR2 FQNNGV. Between the trimmed V and J ends, which lost 0 bases and 8 bases, there was a span of 8 bases.

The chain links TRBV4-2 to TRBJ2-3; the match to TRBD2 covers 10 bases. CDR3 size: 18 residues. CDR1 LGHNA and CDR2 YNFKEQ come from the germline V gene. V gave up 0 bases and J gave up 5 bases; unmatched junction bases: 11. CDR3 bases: TGTGCCAGCAGCCAAGAACAAAGCGGGAGGGCCGGTGGAGATACGCAGTATTTT. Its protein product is CASSQEQSGRAGGDTQYF.

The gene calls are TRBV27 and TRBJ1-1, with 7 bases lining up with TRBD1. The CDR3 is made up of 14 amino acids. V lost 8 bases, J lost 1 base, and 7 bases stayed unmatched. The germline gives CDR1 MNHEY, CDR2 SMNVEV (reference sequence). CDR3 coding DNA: TGTGCCAGCTCGACAGGGTTCGCGAACACTGAAGCTTTCTTT. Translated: CASSTGFANTEAFF.

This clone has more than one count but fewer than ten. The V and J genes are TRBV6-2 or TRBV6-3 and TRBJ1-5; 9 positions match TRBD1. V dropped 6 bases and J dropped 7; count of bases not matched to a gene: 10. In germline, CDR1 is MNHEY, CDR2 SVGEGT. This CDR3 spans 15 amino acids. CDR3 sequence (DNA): TGTGCCAGCAGCCGGGACAGGGTCCAGGGCCAGCCCCAGCATTTT. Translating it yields CASSRDRVQGQPQHF.

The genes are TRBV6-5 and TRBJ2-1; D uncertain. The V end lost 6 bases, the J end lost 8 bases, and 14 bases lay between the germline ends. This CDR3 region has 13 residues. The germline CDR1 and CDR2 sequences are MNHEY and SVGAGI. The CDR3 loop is CASSPSRVDEQFF. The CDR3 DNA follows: TGTGCCAGCAGCCCCTCGCGCGTGGATGAGCAGTTCTTC.

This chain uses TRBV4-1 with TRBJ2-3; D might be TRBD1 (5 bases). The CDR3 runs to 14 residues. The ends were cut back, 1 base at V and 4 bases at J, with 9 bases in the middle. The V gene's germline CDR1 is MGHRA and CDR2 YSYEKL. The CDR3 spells CASSQGGWADTQYF. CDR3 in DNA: TGCGCCAGCAGCCAAGGGGGCTGGGCAGATACGCAGTATTTT.

The CDR3 region has the DNA TGTGCCAGTAGTAGTCCGGGACAGGGGGAGACCCAGTACTTC. Translating it yields CASSSPGQGETQYF. This chain links TRBV19 with TRBJ2-5; the match to TRBD1 covers 10 bases. The CDR3 runs to 14 residues. Germline V gene data show CDR1 as LNHDA and CDR2 as SQIVND (reference sequence). The V segment lost 4 bases and the J segment 5 bases; nucleotides outside the gene matches: 4.

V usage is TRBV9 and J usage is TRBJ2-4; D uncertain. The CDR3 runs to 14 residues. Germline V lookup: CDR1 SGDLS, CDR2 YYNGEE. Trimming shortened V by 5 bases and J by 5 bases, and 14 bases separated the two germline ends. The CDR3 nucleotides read TGTGCCAGCAGTTCACTTAACTCCCAAAACATTCAGTACTTC. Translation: CASSSLNSQNIQYF. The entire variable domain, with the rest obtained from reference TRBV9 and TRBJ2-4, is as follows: DSGVTQTPKHLITATGQRVTLRCSPRSGDLSVYWYQQSLDQGLQFLIQYYNGEERAKGNILERFSAQQFPDLHSELNLSSLELGDSALYFCASSSLNSQNIQYFGAGTRLSVL.

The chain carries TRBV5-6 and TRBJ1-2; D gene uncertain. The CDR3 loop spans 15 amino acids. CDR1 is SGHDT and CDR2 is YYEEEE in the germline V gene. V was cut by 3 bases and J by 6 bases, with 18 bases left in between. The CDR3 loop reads CASSSSTPLTHGYTF. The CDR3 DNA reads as TGTGCCAGCAGCTCCTCGACACCACTCACTCATGGCTACACCTTC.

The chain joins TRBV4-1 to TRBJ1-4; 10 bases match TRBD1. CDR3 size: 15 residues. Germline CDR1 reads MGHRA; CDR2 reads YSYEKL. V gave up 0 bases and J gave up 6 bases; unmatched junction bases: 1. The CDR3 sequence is CASSQEGTGDEKLFF. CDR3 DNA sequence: TGCGCCAGCAGCCAAGAGGGGACAGGGGATGAAAAACTGTTTTTT.

CDR3 loop: CASSFSGSLTDTQYF. CDR3 DNA: TGTGCCAGCAGTTTTAGCGGGAGTTTGACAGATACGCAGTATTTT. This chain uses TRBV27 with TRBJ2-3; 9 bases match TRBD2. Looked up from germline, CDR1 is MNHEY and CDR2 is SMNVEV (reference sequence). The length of the CDR3 is 15 residues. V shed 3 bases, J shed 3 bases, and the junction held 4 bases outside the gene matches.

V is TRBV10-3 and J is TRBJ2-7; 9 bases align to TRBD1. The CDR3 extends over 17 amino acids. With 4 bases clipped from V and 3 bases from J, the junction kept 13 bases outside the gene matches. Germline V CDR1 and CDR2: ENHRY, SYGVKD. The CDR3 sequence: CAISVSRSTGGLYEQYF. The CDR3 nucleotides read TGTGCCATCAGTGTAAGTAGGTCAACAGGGGGCCTCTACGAGCAGTACTTC.

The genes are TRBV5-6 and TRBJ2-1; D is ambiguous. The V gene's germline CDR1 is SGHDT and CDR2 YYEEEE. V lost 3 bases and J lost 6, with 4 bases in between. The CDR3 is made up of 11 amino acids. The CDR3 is CASSSLNEQFF. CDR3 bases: TGTGCCAGCAGCTCCCTCAATGAGCAGTTCTTC. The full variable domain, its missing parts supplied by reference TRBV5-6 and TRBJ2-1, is DAGVTQSPTHLIKTRGQQVTLRCSPKSGHDTVSWYQQALGQGPQFIFQYYEEEERQRGNFPDRFSGHQFPNYSSELNVNALLLGDSALYLCASSSLNEQFFGPGTRLTVL.

DNA of the CDR3: TGTGCCAGCAGTTTCCGACAGGGTAGCTACGAGCAGTACTTC. Protein sequence: CASSFRQGSYEQYF. The rearrangement uses TRBV6-5 and TRBJ2-7; 7 positions agree with TRBD1. With V trimmed by 4 bases and J by 3 bases, 6 bases remained unmatched. Germline CDR1 MNHEY, CDR2 SVGAGI. CDR3 length: 14 amino acids.

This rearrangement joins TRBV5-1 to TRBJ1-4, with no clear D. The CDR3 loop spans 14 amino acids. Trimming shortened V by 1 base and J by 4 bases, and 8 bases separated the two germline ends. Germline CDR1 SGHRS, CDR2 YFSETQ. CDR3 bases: TGCGCCAGCAGCTTGCTGGGCCGTAATGAAAAACTGTTTTTT. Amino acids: CASSLLGRNEKLFF.

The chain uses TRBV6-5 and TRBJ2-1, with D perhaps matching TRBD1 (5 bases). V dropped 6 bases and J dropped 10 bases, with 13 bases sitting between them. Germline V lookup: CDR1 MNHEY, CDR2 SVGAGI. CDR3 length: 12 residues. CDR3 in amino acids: CASSALGAEQFF. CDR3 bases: TGTGCCAGCAGCGCCCTTGGGGCAGAGCAGTTCTTC.